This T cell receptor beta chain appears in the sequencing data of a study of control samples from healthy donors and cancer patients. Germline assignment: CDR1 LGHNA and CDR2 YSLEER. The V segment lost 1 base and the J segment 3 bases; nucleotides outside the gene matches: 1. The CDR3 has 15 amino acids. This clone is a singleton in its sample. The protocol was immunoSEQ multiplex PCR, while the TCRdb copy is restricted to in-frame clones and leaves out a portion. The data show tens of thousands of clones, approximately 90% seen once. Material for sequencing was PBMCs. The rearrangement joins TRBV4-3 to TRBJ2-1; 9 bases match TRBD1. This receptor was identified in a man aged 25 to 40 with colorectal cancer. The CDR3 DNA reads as TGCGCCAGCAGCCAAGGGACAGGGGTCTACAATGAGCAGTTCTTC. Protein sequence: CASSQGTGVYNEQFF.